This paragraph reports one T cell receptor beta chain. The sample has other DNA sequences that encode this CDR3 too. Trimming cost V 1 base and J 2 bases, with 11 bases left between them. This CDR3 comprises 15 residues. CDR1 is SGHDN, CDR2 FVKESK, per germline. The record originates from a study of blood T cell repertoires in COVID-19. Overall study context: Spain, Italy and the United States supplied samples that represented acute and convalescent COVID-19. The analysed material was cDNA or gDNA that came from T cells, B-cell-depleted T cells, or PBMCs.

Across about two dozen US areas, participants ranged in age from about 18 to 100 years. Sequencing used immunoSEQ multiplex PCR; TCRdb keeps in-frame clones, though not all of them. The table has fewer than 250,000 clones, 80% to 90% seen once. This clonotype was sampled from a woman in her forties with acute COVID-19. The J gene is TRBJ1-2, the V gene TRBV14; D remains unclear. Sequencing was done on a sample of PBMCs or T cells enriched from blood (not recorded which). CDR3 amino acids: CASSQAGSGNYGYTF. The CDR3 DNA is TGTGCCAGCAGCCAAGCTGGGAGTGGGAACTATGGCTACACCTTC.